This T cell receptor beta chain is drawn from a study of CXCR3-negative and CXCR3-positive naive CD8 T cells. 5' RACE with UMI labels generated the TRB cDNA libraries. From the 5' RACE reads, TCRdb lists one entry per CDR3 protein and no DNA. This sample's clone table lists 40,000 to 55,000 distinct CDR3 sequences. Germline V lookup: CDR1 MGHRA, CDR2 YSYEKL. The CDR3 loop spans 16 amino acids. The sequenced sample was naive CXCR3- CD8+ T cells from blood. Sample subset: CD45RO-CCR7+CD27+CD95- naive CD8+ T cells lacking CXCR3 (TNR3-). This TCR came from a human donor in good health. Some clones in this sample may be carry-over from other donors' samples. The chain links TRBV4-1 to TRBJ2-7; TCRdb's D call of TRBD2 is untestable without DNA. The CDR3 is CASSHPLTSGSYEQYF.